The 18 T cell receptor beta chains listed next were all sequenced from one sample in a study of cytomegalovirus exposure and HLA in healthy donors. It was with 60 Vbeta and 13 Jbeta primers that the PCR ran. Profiled with immunoSEQ multiplex PCR; TCRdb holds only in-frame clones, not every one. The repertoire holds around 180,000 clones, with approximately 84% as singletons. The sample was PBMCs. All receptors come from a woman in her 30s in good health and CMV-seropositive.

Comment on this clone: The junction departs from germline at one end; a sequencing error may be responsible. This sequence joins TRBV7-9 and TRBJ1-5; 10 bases map to TRBD1. Germline values: CDR1 SEHNR, CDR2 FQNEAQ (reference sequence). This CDR3 spans 15 amino acids. This chain's CDR3 is CSSSSGRDRGQPQHF. The CDR3 DNA follows: TGTTCCAGCAGCTCCGGCCGGGACAGGGGCCAGCCCCAGCATTTT. The full variable domain, with the rest looked up from reference TRBV7-9 and TRBJ1-5, is DTGVSQNPRHKITKRGQNVTFRCDPISEHNRLYWYRQTLGQGPEFLTYFQNEAQLEKSRLLSDRFSAERPKGSFSTLEIQRTEQGDSAMYLCSSSSGRDRGQPQHFGDGTRLSIL.

Note on this clone: This sample includes further DNA sequences coding for the same CDR3. The chain carries TRBV2 and TRBJ1-2, with TRBD1 matching over 10 bases. With 4 bases clipped from V and 7 bases from J, the junction kept 6 bases outside the gene matches. Looked up from germline, CDR1 is SNHLY and CDR2 is FYNNEI. The CDR3 spans 14 residues. The CDR3 DNA reads TGTGCCAGCAGTGTGACAGGGGGCGAGAGTGGCTACACCTTC. It yields the protein CASSVTGGESGYTF.

The CDR3, as DNA: TGCGCCAGCAGCTTGGCAGCAGGGAGGACGTCACCCCTCCACTTT. Protein: CASSLAAGRTSPLHF. This rearrangement joins TRBV5-1 to TRBJ1-6, with D maybe TRBD1 (5 bases). Germline V gives CDR1 SGHRS, CDR2 YFSETQ. Trimming removed 0 bases at V and 10 bases at J, with 14 bases between. The CDR3 has 15 amino acids.

This chain links TRBV6-1 with TRBJ2-1; tentative D call: TRBD2 (5 bases). Germline assignment: CDR1 MNHNS and CDR2 SASEGT. The CDR3 totals 13 residues. With 1 base removed from V and 7 bases from J, the gap between germline ends came to 8 bases. This CDR3 is CASSEGTLNEQFF. The DNA for the CDR3 is TGTGCCAGCAGTGAAGGGACTTTGAATGAGCAGTTCTTC.

This clone turned up a few times. In DNA form, the CDR3 reads TGTGCCAGCAGCGGGGACAGGGGAGCCAAAAACATTCAGTACTTC. Amino acid sequence: CASSGDRGAKNIQYF. The V call is TRBV2, the J call TRBJ2-4; 10 nucleotides line up with TRBD1. This CDR3 region has 15 residues. Germline V gives CDR1 SNHLY, CDR2 FYNNEI. V shed 6 bases and J 0 bases; nucleotides not matched to a gene: 2. The entire variable domain, with the rest obtained from reference TRBV2 and TRBJ2-4, is as follows: EPEVTQTPSHQVTQMGQEVILRCVPISNHLYFYWYRQILGQKVEFLVSFYNNEISEKSEIFDDQFSVERPDGSNFTLKIRSTKLEDSAMYFCASSGDRGAKNIQYFGAGTRLSVL.

V and J are TRBV7-2 and TRBJ2-5, with D perhaps matching TRBD1 (6 bases). The CDR3 runs 16 residues. Trimming shortened V by 1 base and J by 4 bases, and 16 bases separated the two germline ends. Germline values: CDR1 SGHTA, CDR2 FQGNSA. As DNA, the CDR3 is TGTGCCAGCAGCTTAGGCGGCAGGGGTATCGGAGAGACCCAGTACTTC. Translation gives CASSLGGRGIGETQYF.

V is TRBV29-1 and J is TRBJ2-1; 8 bases agree with TRBD1. V lost 1 base, J lost 8 bases, and 25 bases stayed unmatched. This CDR3 region has 20 residues. Germline CDR1 and CDR2: SQVTM and ANQGSEA. This chain's CDR3 is CSVEGDTGGRSWGPLHEQFF. CDR3 nucleotide sequence: TGCAGCGTTGAAGGCGACACAGGGGGTCGCTCTTGGGGGCCCTTACATGAGCAGTTCTTC.

This chain connects TRBV5-8 to TRBJ1-4; 8 nucleotides line up with TRBD1. The CDR3 is 14 amino acids. The trim removed 4 bases at V and 5 bases at J, leaving 4 bases unmatched. Germline values: CDR1 SGHTS, CDR2 YDEGEE. For the CDR3, the DNA is TGTGCCAGCAGCCGCGACAGGGGAAATGAAAAACTGTTTTTT. Its translation: CASSRDRGNEKLFF.

This clone was observed a few times. The chain carries TRBV6-1 and TRBJ1-5; a weak D match, TRBD1 (5 bases). CDR3 length equals 16 residues. Germline-derived CDR1 and CDR2 are MNHNS and SASEGT. The ends were cut back, 4 bases at V and 2 bases at J, with 15 bases in the middle. CDR3 DNA: TGTGCCAGCAGTGCGTCAGAGACAGTGGGCAATCAGCCCCAGCATTTT. Protein: CASSASETVGNQPQHF.

The genes are TRBV4-2 and TRBJ1-6; D not resolved. The CDR3 contains 18 residues. The V end lost 0 bases, the J end lost 5 bases, and 17 bases lay between the germline ends. Germline-derived CDR1 and CDR2 are LGHNA and YNFKEQ. The CDR3 region has the DNA TGTGCCAGCAGCCAAGAGCTTTATTCGGGTCTTGATAATTCACCCCTCCACTTT. Residues: CASSQELYSGLDNSPLHF.

The chain carries TRBV28 and TRBJ1-1; no clear D. This CDR3 has 14 amino acids. Trimming pared 3 bases from V and 8 bases from J, leaving 16 bases between. Germline V lookup: CDR1 MDHEN, CDR2 SYDVKM. The chain's CDR3 is CASSFDVTGTEAFF. The CDR3 DNA reads TGTGCCAGCAGTTTCGATGTCACCGGTACCGAAGCTTTCTTT.

The V call is TRBV6-5, the J call TRBJ1-2; no definite D call. V shed 2 bases and J shed 4 bases, with 14 bases lying between them. Germline CDR1 reads MNHEY; CDR2 reads SVGAGI. The CDR3 runs 15 residues. The CDR3 region is CASSYTPGGFYGYTF. CDR3 coding DNA: TGTGCCAGCAGTTACACCCCGGGAGGATTCTATGGCTACACCTTC.

The rearrangement links TRBV5-1 to TRBJ2-1, with TRBD1 as a possible D gene (5 bases). V was clipped by 5 bases and J by 3 bases, with 15 bases between them. Germline CDR1 SGHRS, CDR2 YFSETQ. The CDR3 contains 15 residues. The DNA for the CDR3 is TGCGCCAGCAGTTTTGACAGCACTATCTACAATGAGCAGTTCTTC. It encodes CASSFDSTIYNEQFF.

V usage is TRBV29-1 and J usage is TRBJ2-7; 13 nucleotides match TRBD2. The CDR3 covers 14 residues. Germline CDR1 is SQVTM and CDR2 is ANQGSEA. V gave up 6 bases and J gave up 2 bases; unmatched junction bases: 4. CDR3 in amino acids: CSVAGLAGTYEQYF. The CDR3 DNA reads as TGCAGCGTCGCGGGACTAGCGGGGACCTACGAGCAGTACTTC.

J is TRBJ1-1 and V is TRBV11-1; TRBD1 might be the D (5 bases). Trimming removed 5 bases at V and 9 bases at J, with 19 bases between. Germline V lookup: CDR1 SGHAT, CDR2 FQDESV (reference sequence). CDR3 length: 14 amino acids. CDR3 nucleotide sequence: TGTGCCAGCAGCCCCCTAGATGGGGCACCTAAAGCTTTCTTT. The encoded protein is CASSPLDGAPKAFF.

The rearrangement links TRBV7-6 to TRBJ2-5; tentative D call: TRBD1 (5 bases). This CDR3 has 16 amino acids. V was shortened by 5 bases and J by 4 bases, with 20 bases between the two germline ends. CDR1 is SGHVS and CDR2 is FNYEAQ in the germline V gene. CDR3 sequence: CASSPPLTVRGETQYF. DNA for the CDR3: TGTGCCAGCAGCCCACCGTTGACAGTTCGCGGAGAGACCCAGTACTTC. The full variable domain, rest sourced from reference TRBV7-6 and TRBJ2-5, is GAGVSQSPRYKVTKRGQDVALRCDPISGHVSLYWYRQALGQGPEFLTYFNYEAQQDKSGLPNDRFSAERPEGSISTLTIQRTEQRDSAMYRCASSPPLTVRGETQYFGPGTRLLVL.

The chain recombines TRBV15 with TRBJ2-1; 11 bases match TRBD2. V shed 3 bases and J 5 bases; nucleotides not matched to a gene: 6. CDR1 LNHNV and CDR2 YYDKDF come from the germline V gene (reference sequence). The CDR3 has 16 amino acids. This CDR3 is CATSSGLAGGNNEQFF. Here the CDR3 DNA reads TGTGCCACCAGCAGTGGGCTAGCGGGGGGTAACAATGAGCAGTTCTTC.

This CDR3 reads CASSPLGLADPEQYF. In DNA form, the CDR3 reads TGTGCCAGCAGCCCTCTCGGACTAGCGGATCCCGAGCAGTACTTC. The chain joins TRBV5-4 to TRBJ2-7; TRBD2 aligns across 10 bases. Germline-derived CDR1 and CDR2 are SGHNT and YYREEE (reference sequence). V was pared by 4 bases and J by 6 bases, with 10 bases of the junction left unmatched. This CDR3 spans 15 amino acids.